Given below is one TCR beta chain in context. Its target is not known. The repertoire was sequenced with immunoSEQ multiplex PCR; TCRdb's copy has only in-frame clones and lacks some. The profile covers 75,000 to 100,000 clones, with 75% to 90% appearing a single time and approximately 30% taken by the ten largest. Germline CDR1 MDHEN, CDR2 SYDVKM. With 4 bases removed from V and 2 bases from J, the gap between germline ends came to 15 bases. CDR3 size: 15 residues. The data derive from a study of T cell responses to AZD1222 COVID-19 vaccine. Study summary: It was second doses at about 4 or about 12 weeks that were pooled.

The study's findings and limits: Among the donors, most were white British and more were female, and clonal diversity was possibly underestimated.

The chain joins TRBV28 to TRBJ2-7; weak D call: TRBD1 (6 bases). This sample comprised peripheral blood, obtained on day 0 of AZD1222 vaccination. The origin of this receptor is an adult in good health. In nucleotides, the CDR3 is TGTGCCAGCAGTTCAACCGGGACACTTCCCTACGAGCAGTACTTC. This gives the protein CASSSTGTLPYEQYF.